This T cell receptor (beta chain) was sequenced in a study of a mutant IDH1 vaccine in newly diagnosed glioma. The CDR3 has 10 residues. Germline V lookup: CDR1 MRHNA, CDR2 SNTAGT. Germline trimming cut 11 bases from V and 6 bases from J; bases unmatched to any gene: 3. The method was immunoSEQ multiplex PCR; TCRdb's version includes in-frame clones alone and lacks a portion of them. There are about 24,000 clones in the sample; 90% to 95% occur only once, and approximately 10% lies in the top ten. The time point is: baseline, week 1 (first vaccination visit). Sample treatment: pre-vaccination baseline after standard-of-care therapy.

This sequence was found in a man aged 30-40 years with glioma. The sample here was PBMCs, taken from a glioma patient treated with radiotherapy, temozolomide or both. The chain recombines TRBV6-4 with TRBJ1-2, with 7 bases lining up with TRBD1. The CDR3 spells CAPGGNGYTF. The CDR3 DNA follows: TGTGCCCCAGGGGGGAATGGCTACACCTTC.